This entry is about one TCR beta chain. The antigen remains unidentified. Looked up from germline, CDR1 is DFQATT and CDR2 is SNEGSKA (reference sequence). The V segment lost 5 bases and the J segment 5 bases; nucleotides outside the gene matches: 10. The CDR3 is 16 residues long. CDR3 regions were amplified by Arm-PCR using iRepertoire HTBI primers to build TCR beta libraries. From the multiplex PCR reads, TCRdb called clonotypes with MiXCR, one entry per CDR3 protein. In the table there are around 400,000 distinct CDR3 sequences, 15% of which are singletons. Indicated time point: newly diagnosed GD, antithyroid drugs for less than 3 months. There was RNA extracted from PBMCs, and the TCR library was made from it. This sample was included in a study of regulatory T cells in long-lasting Graves disease. Overall study findings and caveats: Newly diagnosed Graves' patients had higher TCR diversity than persistent ones.

The chain recombines TRBV20-1 with TRBJ2-1; 12 bases match TRBD2. This clonotype was sampled from a female donor with Graves disease. This specimen consisted of peripheral blood mononuclear cells (PBMCs), obtained at new diagnosis, from a patient treated with antithyroid drugs. The CDR3 DNA sequence: TGCAGTGCTTCACAGACTAGCGGGAGACTTGACAATGAGCAGTTCTTC. Translation: CSASQTSGRLDNEQFF.